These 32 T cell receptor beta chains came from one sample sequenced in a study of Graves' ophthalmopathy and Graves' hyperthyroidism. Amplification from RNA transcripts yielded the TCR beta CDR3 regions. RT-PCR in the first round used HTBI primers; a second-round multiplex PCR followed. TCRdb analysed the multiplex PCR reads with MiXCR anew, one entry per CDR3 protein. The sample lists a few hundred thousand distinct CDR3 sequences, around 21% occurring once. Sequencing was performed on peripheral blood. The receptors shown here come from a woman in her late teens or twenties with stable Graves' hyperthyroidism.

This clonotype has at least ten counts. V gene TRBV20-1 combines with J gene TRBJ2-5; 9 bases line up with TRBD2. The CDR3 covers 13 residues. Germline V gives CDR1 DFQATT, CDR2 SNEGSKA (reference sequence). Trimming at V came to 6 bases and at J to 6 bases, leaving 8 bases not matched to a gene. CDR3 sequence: CSAETSGGQTQYF. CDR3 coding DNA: TGCAGTGCCGAGACTAGCGGCGGTCAGACCCAGTACTTC.

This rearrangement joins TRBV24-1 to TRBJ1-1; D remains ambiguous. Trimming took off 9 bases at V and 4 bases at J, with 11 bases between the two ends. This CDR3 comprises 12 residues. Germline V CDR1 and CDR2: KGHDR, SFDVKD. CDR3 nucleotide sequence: TGTGCCACCTCGAAGACGGGCACTGAAGCTTTCTTT. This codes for CATSKTGTEAFF.

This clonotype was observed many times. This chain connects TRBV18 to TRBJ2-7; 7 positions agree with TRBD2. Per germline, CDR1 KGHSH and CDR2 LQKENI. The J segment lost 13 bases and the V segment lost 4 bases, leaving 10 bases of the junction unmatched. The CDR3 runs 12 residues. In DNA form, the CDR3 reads TGTGCCAGCTCACTACAGAGGGAGGGCCTCTACTTC. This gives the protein CASSLQREGLYF.

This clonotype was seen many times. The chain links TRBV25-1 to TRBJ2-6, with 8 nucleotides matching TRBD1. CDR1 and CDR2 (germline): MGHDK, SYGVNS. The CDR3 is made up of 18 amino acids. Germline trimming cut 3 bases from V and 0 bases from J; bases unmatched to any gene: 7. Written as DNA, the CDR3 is TGTGCCAGCAGTGACCACGGACAGGGAAGCTCTGGGGCCAACGTCCTGACTTTC. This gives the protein CASSDHGQGSSGANVLTF.

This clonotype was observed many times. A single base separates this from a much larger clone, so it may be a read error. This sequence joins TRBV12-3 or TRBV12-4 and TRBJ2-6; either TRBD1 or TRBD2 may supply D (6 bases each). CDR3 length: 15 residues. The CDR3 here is CASSFSGAGANALTF. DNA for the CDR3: TGTGCCAGCAGTTTTTCGGGGGCTGGGGCCAACGCCCTGACTTTC.

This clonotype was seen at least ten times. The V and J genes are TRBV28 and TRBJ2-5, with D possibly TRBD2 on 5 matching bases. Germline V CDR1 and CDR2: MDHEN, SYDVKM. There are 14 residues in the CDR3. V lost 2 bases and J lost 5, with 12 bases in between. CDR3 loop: CASSLNTRRETQYF. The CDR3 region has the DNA TGTGCCAGCAGTTTAAATACTAGACGGGAGACCCAGTACTTC.

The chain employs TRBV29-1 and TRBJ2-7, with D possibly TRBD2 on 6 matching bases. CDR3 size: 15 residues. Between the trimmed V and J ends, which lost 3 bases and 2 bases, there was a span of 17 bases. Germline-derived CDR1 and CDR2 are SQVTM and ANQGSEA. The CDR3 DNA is TGCAGCGTTGAGGAAAGGGCCGGGGGAACCTACGAGCAGTACTTC. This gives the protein CSVEERAGGTYEQYF.

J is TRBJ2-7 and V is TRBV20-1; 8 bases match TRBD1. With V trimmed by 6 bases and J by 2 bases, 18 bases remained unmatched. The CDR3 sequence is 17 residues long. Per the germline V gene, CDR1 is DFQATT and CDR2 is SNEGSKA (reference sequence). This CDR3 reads CSAREGTGTGAPYEQYF. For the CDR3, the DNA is TGCAGTGCCAGGGAAGGGACAGGAACAGGGGCTCCCTACGAGCAGTACTTC.

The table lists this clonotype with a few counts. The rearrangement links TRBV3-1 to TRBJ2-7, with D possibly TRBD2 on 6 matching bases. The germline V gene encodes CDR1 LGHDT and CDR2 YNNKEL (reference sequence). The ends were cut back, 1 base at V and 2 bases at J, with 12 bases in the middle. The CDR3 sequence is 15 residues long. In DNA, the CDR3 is TGTGCCAGCAGCCAAGTAACGGAGGGCCCCTACGAGCAGTACTTC. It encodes CASSQVTEGPYEQYF.

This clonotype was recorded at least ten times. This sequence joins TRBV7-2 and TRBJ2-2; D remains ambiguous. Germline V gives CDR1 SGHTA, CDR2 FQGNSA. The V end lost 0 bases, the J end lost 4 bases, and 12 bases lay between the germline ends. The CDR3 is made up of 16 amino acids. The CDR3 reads CASSLALGFGTGELFF. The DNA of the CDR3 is TGTGCCAGCAGCTTAGCGCTAGGGTTCGGCACCGGGGAGCTGTTTTTT.

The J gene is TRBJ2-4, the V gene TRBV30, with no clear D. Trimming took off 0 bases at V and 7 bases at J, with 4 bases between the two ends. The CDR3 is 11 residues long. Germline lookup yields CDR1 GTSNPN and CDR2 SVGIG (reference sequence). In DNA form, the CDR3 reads TGTGCCTGGAGTGTAGGGAACATTCAGTACTTC. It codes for CAWSVGNIQYF.

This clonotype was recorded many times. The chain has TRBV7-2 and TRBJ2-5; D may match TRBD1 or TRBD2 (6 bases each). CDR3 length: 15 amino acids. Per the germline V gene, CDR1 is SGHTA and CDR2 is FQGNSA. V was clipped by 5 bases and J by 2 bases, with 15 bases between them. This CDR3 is CASSPNGGGQETQYF. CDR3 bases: TGTGCCAGCAGCCCTAACGGGGGCGGGCAAGAGACCCAGTACTTC.

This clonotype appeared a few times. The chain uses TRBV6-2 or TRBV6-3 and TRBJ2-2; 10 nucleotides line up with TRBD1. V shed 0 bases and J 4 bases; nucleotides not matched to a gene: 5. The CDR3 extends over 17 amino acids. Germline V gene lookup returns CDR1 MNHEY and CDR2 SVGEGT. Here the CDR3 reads CASSYSKGQGITGELFF. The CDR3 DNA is TGTGCCAGCAGTTACTCGAAGGGACAGGGGATCACCGGGGAGCTGTTTTTT.

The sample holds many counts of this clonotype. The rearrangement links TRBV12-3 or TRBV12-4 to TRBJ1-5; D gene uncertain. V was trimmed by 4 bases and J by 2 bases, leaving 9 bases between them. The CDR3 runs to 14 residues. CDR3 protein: CASSYVNRNQPQHF. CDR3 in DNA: TGTGCCAGCAGTTACGTAAATCGCAATCAGCCCCAGCATTTT.

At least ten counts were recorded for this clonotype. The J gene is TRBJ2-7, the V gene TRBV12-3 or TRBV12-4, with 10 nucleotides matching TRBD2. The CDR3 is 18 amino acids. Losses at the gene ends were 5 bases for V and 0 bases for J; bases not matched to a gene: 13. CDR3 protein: CASSPQTSGPMSSYEQYF. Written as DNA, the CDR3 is TGTGCCAGCAGTCCCCAGACTAGCGGGCCCATGAGCTCCTACGAGCAGTACTTC.

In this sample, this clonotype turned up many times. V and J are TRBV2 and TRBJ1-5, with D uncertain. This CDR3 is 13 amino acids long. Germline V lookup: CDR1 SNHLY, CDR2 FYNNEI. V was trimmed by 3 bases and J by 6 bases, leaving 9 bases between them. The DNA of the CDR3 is TGTGCCAGCAGTGACAGGTTCATTCAGCCCCAGCATTTT. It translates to CASSDRFIQPQHF. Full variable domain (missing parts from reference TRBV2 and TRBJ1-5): EPEVTQTPSHQVTQMGQEVILRCVPISNHLYFYWYRQILGQKVEFLVSFYNNEISEKSEIFDDQFSVERPDGSNFTLKIRSTKLEDSAMYFCASSDRFIQPQHFGDGTRLSIL.

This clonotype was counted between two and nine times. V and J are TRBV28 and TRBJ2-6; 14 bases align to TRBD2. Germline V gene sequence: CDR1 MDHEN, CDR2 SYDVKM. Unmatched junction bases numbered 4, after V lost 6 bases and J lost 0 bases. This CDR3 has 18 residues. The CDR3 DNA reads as TGTGCCAGCAGCACGGGACTAGCGGGGGACTCTGGGGCCAACGTCCTGACTTTC. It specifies CASSTGLAGDSGANVLTF.

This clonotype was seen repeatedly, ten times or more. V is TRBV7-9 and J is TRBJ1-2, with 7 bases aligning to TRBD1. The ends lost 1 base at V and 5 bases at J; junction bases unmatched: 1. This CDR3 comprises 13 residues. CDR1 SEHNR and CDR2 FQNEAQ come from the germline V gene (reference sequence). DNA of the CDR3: TGTGCCAGCAGCTTAGAGGGACAGTATGGCTACACCTTC. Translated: CASSLEGQYGYTF.

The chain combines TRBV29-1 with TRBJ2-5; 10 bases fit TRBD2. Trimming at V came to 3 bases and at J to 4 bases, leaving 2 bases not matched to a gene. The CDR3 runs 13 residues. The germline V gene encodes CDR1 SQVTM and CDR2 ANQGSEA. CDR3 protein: CSVDRLAGETQYF. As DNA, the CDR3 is TGCAGCGTTGACCGACTAGCGGGAGAGACCCAGTACTTC.

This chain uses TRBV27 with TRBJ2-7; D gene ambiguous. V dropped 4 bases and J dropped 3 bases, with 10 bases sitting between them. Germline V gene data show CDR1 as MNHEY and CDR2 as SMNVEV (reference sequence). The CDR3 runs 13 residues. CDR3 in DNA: TGTGCCAGCAGTTCCGCCCATGTCTACGAGCAGTACTTC. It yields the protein CASSSAHVYEQYF.

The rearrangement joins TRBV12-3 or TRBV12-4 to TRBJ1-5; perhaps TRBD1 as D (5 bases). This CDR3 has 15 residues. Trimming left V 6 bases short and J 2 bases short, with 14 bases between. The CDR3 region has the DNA TGTGCCAGCAGCCCTCTTGGGACCCGCAATCAGCCCCAGCATTTT. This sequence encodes CASSPLGTRNQPQHF.

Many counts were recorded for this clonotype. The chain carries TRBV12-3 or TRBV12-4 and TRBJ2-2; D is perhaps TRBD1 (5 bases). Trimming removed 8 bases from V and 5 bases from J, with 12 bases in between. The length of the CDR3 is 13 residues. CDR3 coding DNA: TGTGCCAGCGGGGCCATGAGTACCGGGGAGCTGTTTTTT. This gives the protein CASGAMSTGELFF.

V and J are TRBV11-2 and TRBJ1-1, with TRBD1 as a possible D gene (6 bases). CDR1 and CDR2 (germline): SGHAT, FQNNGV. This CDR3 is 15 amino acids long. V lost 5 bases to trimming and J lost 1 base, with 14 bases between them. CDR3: CASSRNTDRNTEAFF. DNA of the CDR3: TGTGCCAGCAGCCGAAACACGGACAGGAACACTGAAGCTTTCTTT.

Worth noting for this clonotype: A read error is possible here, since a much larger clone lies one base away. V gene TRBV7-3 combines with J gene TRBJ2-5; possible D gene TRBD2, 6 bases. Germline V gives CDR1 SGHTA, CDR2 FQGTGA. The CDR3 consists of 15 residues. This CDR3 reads CASGLAPGDKETQYF. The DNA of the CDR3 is TGTGCCAGCGGCTTAGCCCCGGGAGATAAAGAGACCCAGTACTTC.

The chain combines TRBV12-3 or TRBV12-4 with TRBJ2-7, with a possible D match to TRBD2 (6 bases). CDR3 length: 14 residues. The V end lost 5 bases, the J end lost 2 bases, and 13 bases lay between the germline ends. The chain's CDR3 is CASSGDWPTYEQYF. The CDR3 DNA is TGTGCCAGCAGTGGGGACTGGCCCACCTACGAGCAGTACTTC.

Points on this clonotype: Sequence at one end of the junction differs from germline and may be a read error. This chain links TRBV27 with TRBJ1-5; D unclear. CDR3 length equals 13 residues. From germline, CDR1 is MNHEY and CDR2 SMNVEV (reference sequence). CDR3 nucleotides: TGTGCCAGCAGTTTCAGCTTAAACCAGCCCCAGCGTTTT. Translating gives CASSFSLNQPQRF.

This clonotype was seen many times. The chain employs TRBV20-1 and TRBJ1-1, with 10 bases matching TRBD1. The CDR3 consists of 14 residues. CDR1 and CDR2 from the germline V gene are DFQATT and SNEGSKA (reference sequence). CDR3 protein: CITPGQGIGTEAFF. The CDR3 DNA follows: TGCATTACACCGGGACAGGGGATCGGGACTGAAGCTTTCTTT.

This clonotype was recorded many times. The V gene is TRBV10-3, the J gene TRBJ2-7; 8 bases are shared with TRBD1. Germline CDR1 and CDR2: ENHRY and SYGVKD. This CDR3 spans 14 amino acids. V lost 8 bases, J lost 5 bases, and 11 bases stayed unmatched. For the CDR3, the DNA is TGTGCCATCGGGGTGTTGGACAGGGCTGACGAGCAGTACTTC. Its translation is CAIGVLDRADEQYF.

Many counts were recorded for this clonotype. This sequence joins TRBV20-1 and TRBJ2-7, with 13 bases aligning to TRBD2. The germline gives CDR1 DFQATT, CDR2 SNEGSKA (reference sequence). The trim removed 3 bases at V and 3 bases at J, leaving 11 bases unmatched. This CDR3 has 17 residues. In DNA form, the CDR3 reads TGCAGTGCTAGGTTCACCCCCGGACTAGCGGGAGACTACGAGCAGTACTTC. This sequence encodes CSARFTPGLAGDYEQYF.

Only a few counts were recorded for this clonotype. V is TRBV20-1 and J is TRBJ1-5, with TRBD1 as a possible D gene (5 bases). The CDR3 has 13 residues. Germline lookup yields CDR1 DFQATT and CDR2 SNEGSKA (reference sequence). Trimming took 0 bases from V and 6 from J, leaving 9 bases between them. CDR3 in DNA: TGCAGTGCTAGAGAACGGGGCCCTCAGCCCCAGCATTTT. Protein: CSARERGPQPQHF.

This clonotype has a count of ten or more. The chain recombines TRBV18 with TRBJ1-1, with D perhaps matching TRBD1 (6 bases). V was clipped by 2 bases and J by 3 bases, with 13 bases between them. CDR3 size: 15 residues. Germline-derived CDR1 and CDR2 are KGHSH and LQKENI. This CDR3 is CASSPGGHGYTEAFF. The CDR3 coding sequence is TGTGCCAGCTCACCAGGGGGGCACGGATACACTGAAGCTTTCTTT.

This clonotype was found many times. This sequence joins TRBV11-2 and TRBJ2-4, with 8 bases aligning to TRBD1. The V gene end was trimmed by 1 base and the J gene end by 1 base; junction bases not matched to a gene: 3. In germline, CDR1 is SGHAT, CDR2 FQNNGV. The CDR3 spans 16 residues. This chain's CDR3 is CASSLGTGRAKNIQYF. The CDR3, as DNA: TGTGCCAGCAGCTTAGGGACAGGGAGGGCCAAAAACATTCAGTACTTC.